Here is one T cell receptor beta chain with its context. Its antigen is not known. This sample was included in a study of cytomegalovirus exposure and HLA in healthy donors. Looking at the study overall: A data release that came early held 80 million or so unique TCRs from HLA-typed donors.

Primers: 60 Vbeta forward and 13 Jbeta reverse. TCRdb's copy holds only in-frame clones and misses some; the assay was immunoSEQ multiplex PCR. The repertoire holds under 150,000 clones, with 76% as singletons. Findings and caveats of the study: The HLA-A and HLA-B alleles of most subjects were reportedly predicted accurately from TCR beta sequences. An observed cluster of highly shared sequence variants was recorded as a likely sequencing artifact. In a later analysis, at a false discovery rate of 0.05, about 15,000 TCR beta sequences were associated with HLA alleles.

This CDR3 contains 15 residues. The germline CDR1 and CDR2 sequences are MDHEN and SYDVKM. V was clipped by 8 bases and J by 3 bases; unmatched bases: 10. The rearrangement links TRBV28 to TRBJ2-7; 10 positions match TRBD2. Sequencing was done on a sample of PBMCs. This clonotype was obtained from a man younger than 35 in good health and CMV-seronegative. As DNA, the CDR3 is TGTGCCAGCTCTTCCCATTCTAGCGGGAGCTACGAGCAGTACTTC. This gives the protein CASSSHSSGSYEQYF.